These 5 T cell receptor beta chains came from one sample sequenced in a study of tumor and adjacent non-tumor tissue in lung cancer. RNA was extracted from bulk tissue without any cell sorting. A modified ARM-PCR protocol with three rounds of nested PCR amplified TCRbeta. In TCRdb, the multiplex PCR reads were re-called with MiXCR into one record per CDR3 protein. The sample has some 200,000 distinct CDR3 sequences, approximately 74% seen once. The specimen sequenced was lung tumor tissue. The receptors were gathered from a man aged 55 to 70 with non-small cell lung cancer.

The table lists this clonotype with many counts. The chain links TRBV11-1 to TRBJ2-3; D unclear. Germline assignment: CDR1 SGHAT and CDR2 FQDESV (reference sequence). The CDR3 runs 15 residues. Trimming took off 4 bases at V and 3 bases at J, with 14 bases between the two ends. The CDR3 region is CASSSPVLRTDTQYF. CDR3 DNA sequence: TGTGCCAGCAGCTCCCCAGTCCTCAGGACAGATACGCAGTATTTT.

This clonotype was detected once. One end of the junction is discordant with germline, which a read error may explain. This sequence joins TRBV4-1 and TRBJ2-7; no firm D call. This CDR3 is built from 13 residues. Germline CDR1 reads MGHRA; CDR2 reads YSYEKL. The CDR3 is CVSSQGSQYEQYF. Here the CDR3 DNA reads TGCGTCAGCAGCCAAGGATCGCAGTACGAGCAGTACTTC.

Worth noting for this clonotype: At one boundary the junction diverges from the germline segment, which might be a read error. This sequence joins TRBV4-1 and TRBJ2-1; 7 bases are shared with TRBD2. Germline assignment: CDR1 MGHRA and CDR2 YSYEKL. This CDR3 is 19 amino acids long. Here the CDR3 reads CASIQAWTSKASSYNEQFF. The DNA of the CDR3 is TGTGCCAGCATCCAAGCGTGGACTAGTAAGGCTAGCTCCTACAATGAGCAGTTCTTC.

The table lists this clonotype with a count of one. This may stem from a read error, because a much larger clone lies one nucleotide away. The chain recombines TRBV6-1 with TRBJ1-2; no definite D call. This CDR3 region has 12 residues. Germline V gives CDR1 MNHNS, CDR2 SASEGT. CDR3 protein: CACSEMGGSNTF. CDR3 sequence (DNA): TGTGCCTGCAGTGAAATGGGAGGCTCCAACACCTTC.

A note on this clonotype: A read error may explain this, as a much larger clone is one base away. The rearrangement links TRBV20-1 to TRBJ1-2; 8 positions agree with TRBD1. CDR1 DFQATT and CDR2 SNEGSKA come from the germline V gene (reference sequence). V gave up 5 bases and J gave up 6 bases; unmatched junction bases: 11. The CDR3 spans 14 residues. Here the CDR3 DNA reads TGCAGTGCTCACCAGACAGGGGCCATCCATGGCTACACCTTC. Its translation: CSAHQTGAIHGYTF.